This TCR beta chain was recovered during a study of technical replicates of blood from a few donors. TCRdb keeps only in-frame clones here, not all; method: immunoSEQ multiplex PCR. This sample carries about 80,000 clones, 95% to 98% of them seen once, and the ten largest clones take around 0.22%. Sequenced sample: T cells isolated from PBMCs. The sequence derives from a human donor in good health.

The CDR3: CASSQDGERWSYEQYF. CDR3 coding DNA: TGTGCCAGCAGCCAAGACGGAGAGCGATGGTCCTACGAGCAGTACTTC. The chain uses TRBV4-2 and TRBJ2-7; D uncertain. Looked up from germline, CDR1 is LGHNA and CDR2 is YNFKEQ. The CDR3 runs to 16 residues. V was clipped by 0 bases and J by 1 base, with 13 bases between them.